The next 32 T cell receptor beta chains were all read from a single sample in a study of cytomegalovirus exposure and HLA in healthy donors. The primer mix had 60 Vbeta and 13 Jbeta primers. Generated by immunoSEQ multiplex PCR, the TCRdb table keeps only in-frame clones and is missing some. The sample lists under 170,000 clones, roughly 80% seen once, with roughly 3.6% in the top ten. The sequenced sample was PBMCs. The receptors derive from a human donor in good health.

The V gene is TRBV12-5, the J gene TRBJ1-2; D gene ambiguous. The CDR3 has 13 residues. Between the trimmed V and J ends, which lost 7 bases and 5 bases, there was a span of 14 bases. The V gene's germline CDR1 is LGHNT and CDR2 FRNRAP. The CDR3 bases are TGTGCTAGTGCCCCCGAAGCTCCTTATGGCTACACCTTC. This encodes CASAPEAPYGYTF.

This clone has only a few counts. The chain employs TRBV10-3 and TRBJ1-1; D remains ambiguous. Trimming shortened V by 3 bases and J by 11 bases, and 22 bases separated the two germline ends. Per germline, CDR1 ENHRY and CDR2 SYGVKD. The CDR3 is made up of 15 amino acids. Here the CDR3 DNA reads TGTGCCATCAGTGACTTGGGTGGTACACACGTGGAGGCTTTCTTT. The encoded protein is CAISDLGGTHVEAFF.

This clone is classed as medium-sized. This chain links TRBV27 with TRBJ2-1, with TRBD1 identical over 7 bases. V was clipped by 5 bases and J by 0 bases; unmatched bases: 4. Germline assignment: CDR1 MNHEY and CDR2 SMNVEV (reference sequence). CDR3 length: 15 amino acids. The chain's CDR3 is CASSPRDSSYNEQFF. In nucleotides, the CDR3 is TGTGCCAGCAGTCCGAGGGACAGCTCCTACAATGAGCAGTTCTTC.

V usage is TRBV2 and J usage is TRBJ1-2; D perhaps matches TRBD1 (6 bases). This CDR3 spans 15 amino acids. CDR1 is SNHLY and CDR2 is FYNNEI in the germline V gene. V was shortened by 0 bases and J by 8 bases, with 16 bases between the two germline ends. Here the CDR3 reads CASSEAPGQWGGYTF. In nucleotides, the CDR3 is TGTGCCAGCAGTGAAGCCCCGGGACAATGGGGCGGCTACACCTTC.

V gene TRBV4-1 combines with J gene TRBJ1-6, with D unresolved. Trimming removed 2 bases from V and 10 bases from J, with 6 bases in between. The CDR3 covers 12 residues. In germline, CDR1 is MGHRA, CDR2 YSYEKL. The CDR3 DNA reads TGCGCCAGCAGCCAACCATTGTCACCCCTCCACTTT. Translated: CASSQPLSPLHF.

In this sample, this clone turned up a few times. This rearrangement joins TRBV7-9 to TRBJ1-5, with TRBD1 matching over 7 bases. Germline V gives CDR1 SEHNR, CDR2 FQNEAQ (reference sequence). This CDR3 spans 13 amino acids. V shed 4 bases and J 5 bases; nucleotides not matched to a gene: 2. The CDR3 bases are TGTGCCAGCAGCTGGGACAGTTATCAGCCCCAGCATTTT. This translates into CASSWDSYQPQHF.

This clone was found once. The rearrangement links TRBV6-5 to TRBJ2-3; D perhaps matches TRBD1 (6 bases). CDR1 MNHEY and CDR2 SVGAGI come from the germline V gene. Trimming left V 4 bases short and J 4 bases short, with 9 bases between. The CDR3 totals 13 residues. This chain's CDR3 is CASSSGDADTQYF. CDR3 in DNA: TGTGCCAGCAGTTCAGGGGATGCAGATACGCAGTATTTT.

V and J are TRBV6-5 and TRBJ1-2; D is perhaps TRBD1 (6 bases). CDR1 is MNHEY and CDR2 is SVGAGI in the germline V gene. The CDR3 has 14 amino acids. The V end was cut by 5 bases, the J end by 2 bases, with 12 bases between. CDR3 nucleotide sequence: TGTGCCAGCAGTCGGGGCACAGGGAACTATGGCTACACCTTC. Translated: CASSRGTGNYGYTF.

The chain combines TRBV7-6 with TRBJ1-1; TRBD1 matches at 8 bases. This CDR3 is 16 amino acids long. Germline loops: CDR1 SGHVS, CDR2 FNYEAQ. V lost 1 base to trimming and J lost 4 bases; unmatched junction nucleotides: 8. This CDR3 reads CASSLGSTGVGTEAFF. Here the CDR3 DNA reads TGTGCCAGCAGCTTAGGGTCGACAGGGGTAGGCACTGAAGCTTTCTTT.

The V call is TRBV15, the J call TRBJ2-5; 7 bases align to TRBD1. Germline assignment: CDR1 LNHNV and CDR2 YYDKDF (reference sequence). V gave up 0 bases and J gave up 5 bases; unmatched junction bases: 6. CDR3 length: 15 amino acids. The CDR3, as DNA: TGTGCCACCAGCAGAGACAGACAGGGTATCGAGACCCAGTACTTC. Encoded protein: CATSRDRQGIETQYF. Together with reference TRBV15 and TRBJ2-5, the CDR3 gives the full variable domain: DAMVIQNPRYQVTQFGKPVTLSCSQTLNHNVMYWYQQKSSQAPKLLFHYYDKDFNNEADTPDNFQSRRPNTSFCFLDIRSPGLGDTAMYLCATSRDRQGIETQYFGPGTRLLVL.

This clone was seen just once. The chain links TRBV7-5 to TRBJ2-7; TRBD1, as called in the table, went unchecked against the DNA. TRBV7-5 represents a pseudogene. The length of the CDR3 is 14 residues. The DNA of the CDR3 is TGTGTCAGAAGCTTCCACAGGGGGCTGTACGAGCAGTACTTC. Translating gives CVRSFHRGLYEQYF.

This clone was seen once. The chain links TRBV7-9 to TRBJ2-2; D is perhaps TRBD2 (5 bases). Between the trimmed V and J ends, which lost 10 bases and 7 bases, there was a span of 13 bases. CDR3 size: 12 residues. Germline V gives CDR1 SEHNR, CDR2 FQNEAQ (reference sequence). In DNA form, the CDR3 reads TGTGCCACCCTCCTAGGAGGCGGGGAGCTGTTTTTT. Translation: CATLLGGGELFF.

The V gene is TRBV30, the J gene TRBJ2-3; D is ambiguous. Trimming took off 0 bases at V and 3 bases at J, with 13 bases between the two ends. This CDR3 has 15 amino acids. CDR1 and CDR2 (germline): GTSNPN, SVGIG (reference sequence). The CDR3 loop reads CAWSVRIQMTDTQYF. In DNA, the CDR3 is TGTGCCTGGAGTGTAAGAATTCAGATGACAGATACGCAGTATTTT.

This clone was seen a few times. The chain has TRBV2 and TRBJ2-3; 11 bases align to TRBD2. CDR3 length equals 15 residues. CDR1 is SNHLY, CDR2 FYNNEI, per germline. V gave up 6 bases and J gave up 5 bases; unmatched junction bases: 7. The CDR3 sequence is CASSLSGRARDTQYF. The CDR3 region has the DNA TGTGCCAGCAGCCTTAGCGGGAGGGCCAGAGATACGCAGTATTTT.

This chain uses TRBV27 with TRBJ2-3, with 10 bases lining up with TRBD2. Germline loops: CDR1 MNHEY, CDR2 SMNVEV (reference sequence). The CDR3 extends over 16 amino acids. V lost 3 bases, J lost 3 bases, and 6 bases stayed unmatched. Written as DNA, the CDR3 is TGTGCCAGCAGTTTCCTCACTAGCGGGAATACAGATACGCAGTATTTT. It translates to CASSFLTSGNTDTQYF.

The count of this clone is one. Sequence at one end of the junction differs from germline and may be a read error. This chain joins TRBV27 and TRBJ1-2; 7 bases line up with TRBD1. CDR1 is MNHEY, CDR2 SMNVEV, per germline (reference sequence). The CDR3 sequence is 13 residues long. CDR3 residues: CASSATGEYGYPF. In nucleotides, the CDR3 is TGTGCCAGCAGCGCCACAGGGGAATATGGCTACCCCTTC.

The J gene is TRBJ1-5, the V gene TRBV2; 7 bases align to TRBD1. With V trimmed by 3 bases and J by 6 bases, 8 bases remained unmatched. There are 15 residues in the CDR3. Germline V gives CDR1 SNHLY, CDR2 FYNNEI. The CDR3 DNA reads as TGTGCCAGCAGTGAGGACAGGCGGTGGAGTCAGCCCCAGCATTTT. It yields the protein CASSEDRRWSQPQHF. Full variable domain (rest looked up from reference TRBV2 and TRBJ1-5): EPEVTQTPSHQVTQMGQEVILRCVPISNHLYFYWYRQILGQKVEFLVSFYNNEISEKSEIFDDQFSVERPDGSNFTLKIRSTKLEDSAMYFCASSEDRRWSQPQHFGDGTRLSIL.

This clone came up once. The CDR3 reads CASSDSYRGTNPQHF. CDR3 sequence (DNA): TGTGCCAGCAGTGACTCGTACAGGGGGACTAATCCCCAGCATTTT. The chain links TRBV2 to TRBJ1-5, with 8 bases fitting TRBD1. This CDR3 is 15 amino acids long. The germline CDR1 and CDR2 sequences are SNHLY and FYNNEI. V lost 3 bases to trimming and J lost 10 bases; unmatched junction nucleotides: 11.

The CDR3 region has the DNA TGTGCCAGTAGTATTCGGCAGGGGGGCTATGGCTACACCTTC. This translates into CASSIRQGGYGYTF. The J gene is TRBJ1-2, the V gene TRBV19, with 7 positions matching TRBD1. Germline V gene sequence: CDR1 LNHDA, CDR2 SQIVND (reference sequence). J was trimmed by 4 bases and V by 3 bases; bases with no gene match: 5. The CDR3 has 14 residues.

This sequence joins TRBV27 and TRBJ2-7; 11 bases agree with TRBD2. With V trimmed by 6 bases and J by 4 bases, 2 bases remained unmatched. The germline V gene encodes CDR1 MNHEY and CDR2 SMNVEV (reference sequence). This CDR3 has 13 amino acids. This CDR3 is CASSLAGGYEQYF. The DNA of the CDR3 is TGTGCCAGCAGCCTAGCGGGAGGATACGAGCAGTACTTC.

CDR3 sequence reads: CASSSPRDRPTGELFF. The CDR3 coding sequence is TGTGCCAGCAGCTCCCCGAGGGACAGACCCACCGGGGAGCTGTTTTTT. The rearrangement joins TRBV28 to TRBJ2-2; 7 nucleotides match TRBD1. The CDR3 is 16 residues long. Looked up from germline, CDR1 is MDHEN and CDR2 is SYDVKM. Unmatched junction bases numbered 11, after V lost 6 bases and J lost 4 bases.

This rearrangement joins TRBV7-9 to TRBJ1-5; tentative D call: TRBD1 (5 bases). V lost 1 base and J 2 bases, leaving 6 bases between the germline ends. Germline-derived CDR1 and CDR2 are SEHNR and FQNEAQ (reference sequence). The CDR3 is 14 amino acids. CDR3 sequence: CASSLGGGNQPQHF. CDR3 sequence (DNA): TGTGCCAGCAGCTTAGGGGGGGGCAATCAGCCCCAGCATTTT. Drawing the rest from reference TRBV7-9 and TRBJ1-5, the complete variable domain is DTGVSQNPRHKITKRGQNVTFRCDPISEHNRLYWYRQTLGQGPEFLTYFQNEAQLEKSRLLSDRFSAERPKGSFSTLEIQRTEQGDSAMYLCASSLGGGNQPQHFGDGTRLSIL.

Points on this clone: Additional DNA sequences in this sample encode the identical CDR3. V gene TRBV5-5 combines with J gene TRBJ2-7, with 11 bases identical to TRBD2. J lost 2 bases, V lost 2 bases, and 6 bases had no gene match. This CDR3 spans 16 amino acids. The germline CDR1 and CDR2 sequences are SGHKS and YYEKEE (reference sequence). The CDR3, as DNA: TGTGCCAGCAGCTTAGGGTTAGCGGGAGGGCCCTACGAGCAGTACTTC. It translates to CASSLGLAGGPYEQYF.

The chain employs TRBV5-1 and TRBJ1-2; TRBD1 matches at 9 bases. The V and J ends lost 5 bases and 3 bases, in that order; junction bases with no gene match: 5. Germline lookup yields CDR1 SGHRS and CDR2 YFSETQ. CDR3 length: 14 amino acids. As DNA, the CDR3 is TGCGCCAGCAGGCGGACAGGGGCCGACTATGGCTACACCTTC. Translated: CASRRTGADYGYTF.

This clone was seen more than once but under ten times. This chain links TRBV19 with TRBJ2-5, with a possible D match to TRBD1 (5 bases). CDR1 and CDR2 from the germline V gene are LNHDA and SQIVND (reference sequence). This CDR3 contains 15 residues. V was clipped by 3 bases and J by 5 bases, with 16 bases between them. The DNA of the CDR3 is TGTGCCAGTAGTATTCTCCAGGGCGGTCGGGAGACCCAGTACTTC. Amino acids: CASSILQGGRETQYF.

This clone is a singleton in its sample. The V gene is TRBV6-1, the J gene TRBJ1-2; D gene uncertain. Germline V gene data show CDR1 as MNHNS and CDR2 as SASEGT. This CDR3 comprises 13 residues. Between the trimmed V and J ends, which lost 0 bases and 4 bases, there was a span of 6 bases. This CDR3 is CASSEANFYGYTF. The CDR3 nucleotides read TGTGCCAGCAGTGAAGCAAACTTCTATGGCTACACCTTC.

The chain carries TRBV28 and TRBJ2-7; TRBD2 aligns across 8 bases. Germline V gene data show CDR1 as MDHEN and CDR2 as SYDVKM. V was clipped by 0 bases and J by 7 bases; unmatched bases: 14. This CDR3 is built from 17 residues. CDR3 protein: CASSLWVKAGGTGEQYF. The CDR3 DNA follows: TGTGCCAGCAGTTTATGGGTTAAGGCGGGAGGAACGGGGGAGCAGTACTTC. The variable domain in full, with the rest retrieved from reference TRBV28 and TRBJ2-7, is DVKVTQSSRYLVKRTGEKVFLECVQDMDHENMFWYRQDPGLGLRLIYFSYDVKMKEKGDIPEGYSVSREKKERFSLILESASTNQTSMYLCASSLWVKAGGTGEQYFGPGTRLTVT.

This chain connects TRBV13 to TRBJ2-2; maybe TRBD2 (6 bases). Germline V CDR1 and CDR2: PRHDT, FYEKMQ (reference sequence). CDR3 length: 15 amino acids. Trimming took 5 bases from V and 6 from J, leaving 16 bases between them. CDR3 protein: CASSPLAFQSGELFF. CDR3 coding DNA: TGTGCCAGCAGCCCCCTAGCGTTCCAGTCCGGGGAGCTGTTTTTT.

CDR3 coding DNA: TGTGCCAGCAGTTACTACAATACGCAGTATTTT. Protein sequence: CASSYYNTQYF. J is TRBJ2-3 and V is TRBV2, with D unclear. The V end lost 5 bases, the J end lost 7 bases, and 7 bases lay between the germline ends. CDR3 length: 11 amino acids. Germline CDR1 and CDR2: SNHLY and FYNNEI. The full variable domain, with the rest looked up from reference TRBV2 and TRBJ2-3, is EPEVTQTPSHQVTQMGQEVILRCVPISNHLYFYWYRQILGQKVEFLVSFYNNEISEKSEIFDDQFSVERPDGSNFTLKIRSTKLEDSAMYFCASSYYNTQYFGPGTRLTVL.

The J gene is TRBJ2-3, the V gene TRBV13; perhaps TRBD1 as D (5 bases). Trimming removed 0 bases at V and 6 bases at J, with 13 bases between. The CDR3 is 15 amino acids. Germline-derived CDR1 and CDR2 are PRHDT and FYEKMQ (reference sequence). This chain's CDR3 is CASSLGQGYGDTQYF. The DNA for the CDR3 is TGTGCCAGCAGCTTAGGCCAGGGTTACGGGGATACGCAGTATTTT.

The CDR3 is CASSHLQGLLNTEAFF. In DNA form, the CDR3 reads TGTGCCAGCAGTCACTTACAGGGATTGTTGAACACTGAAGCTTTCTTT. The chain employs TRBV28 and TRBJ1-1; D is possibly TRBD1 (6 bases). CDR3 length equals 16 residues. CDR1 and CDR2 (germline): MDHEN, SYDVKM. V lost 5 bases to trimming and J lost 0 bases, with 16 bases between them.

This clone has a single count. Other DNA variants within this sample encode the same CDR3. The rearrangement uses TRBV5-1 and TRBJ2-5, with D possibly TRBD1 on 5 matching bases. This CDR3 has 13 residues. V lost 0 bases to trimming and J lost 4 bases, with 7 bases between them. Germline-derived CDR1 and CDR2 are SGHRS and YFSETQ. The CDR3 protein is CASSLGGRETQYF. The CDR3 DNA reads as TGCGCCAGCAGCTTGGGGGGCAGAGAGACCCAGTACTTC.